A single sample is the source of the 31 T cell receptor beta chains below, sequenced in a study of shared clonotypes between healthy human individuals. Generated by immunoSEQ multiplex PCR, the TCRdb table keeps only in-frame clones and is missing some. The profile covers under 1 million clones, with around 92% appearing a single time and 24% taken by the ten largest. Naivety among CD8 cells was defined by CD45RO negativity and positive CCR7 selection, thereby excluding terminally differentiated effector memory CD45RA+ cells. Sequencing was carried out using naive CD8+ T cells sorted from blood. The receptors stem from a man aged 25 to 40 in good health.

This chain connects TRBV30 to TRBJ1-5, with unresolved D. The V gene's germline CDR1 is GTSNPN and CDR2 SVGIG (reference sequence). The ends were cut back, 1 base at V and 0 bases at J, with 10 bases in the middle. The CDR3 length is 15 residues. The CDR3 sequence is CAWSGWEHSNQPQHF. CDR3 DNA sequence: TGTGCCTGGAGTGGATGGGAACATAGCAATCAGCCCCAGCATTTT.

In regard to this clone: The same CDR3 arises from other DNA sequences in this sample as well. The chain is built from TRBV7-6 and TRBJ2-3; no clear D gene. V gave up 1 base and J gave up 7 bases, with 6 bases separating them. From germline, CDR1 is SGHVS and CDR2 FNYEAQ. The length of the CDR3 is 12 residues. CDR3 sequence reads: CASSLGGYTQYF. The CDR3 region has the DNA TGTGCCAGCAGCTTAGGGGGTTATACGCAGTATTTT. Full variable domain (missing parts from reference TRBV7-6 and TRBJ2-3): GAGVSQSPRYKVTKRGQDVALRCDPISGHVSLYWYRQALGQGPEFLTYFNYEAQQDKSGLPNDRFSAERPEGSISTLTIQRTEQRDSAMYRCASSLGGYTQYFGPGTRLTVL.

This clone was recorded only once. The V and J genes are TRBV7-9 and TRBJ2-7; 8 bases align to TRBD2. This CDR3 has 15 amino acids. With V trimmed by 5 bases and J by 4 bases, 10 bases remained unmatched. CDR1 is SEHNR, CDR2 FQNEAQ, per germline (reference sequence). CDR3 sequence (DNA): TGTGCCAGCAGCCCCGACAGCGGGAGTCGGTACGAGCAGTACTTC. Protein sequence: CASSPDSGSRYEQYF.

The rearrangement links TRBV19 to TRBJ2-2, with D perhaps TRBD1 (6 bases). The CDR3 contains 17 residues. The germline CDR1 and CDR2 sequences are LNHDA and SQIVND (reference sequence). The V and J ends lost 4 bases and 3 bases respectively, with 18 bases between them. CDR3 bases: TGTGCCAGTAGTACCCCCGAAGGGGACACCGACACCGGGGAGCTGTTTTTT. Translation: CASSTPEGDTDTGELFF.

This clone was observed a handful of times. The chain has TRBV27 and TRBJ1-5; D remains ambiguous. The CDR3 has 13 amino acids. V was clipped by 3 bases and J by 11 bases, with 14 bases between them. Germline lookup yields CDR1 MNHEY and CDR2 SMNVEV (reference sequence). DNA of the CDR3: TGTGCCAGCAGTTTGGTTCCTGGGGAAGCCCAGCATTTT. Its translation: CASSLVPGEAQHF.

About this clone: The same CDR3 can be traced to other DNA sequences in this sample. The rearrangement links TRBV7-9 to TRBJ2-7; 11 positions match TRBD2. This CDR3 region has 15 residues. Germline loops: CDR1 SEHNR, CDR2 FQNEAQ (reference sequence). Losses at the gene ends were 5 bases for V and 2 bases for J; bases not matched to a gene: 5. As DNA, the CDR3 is TGTGCCAGCAGCCCTCCGGGACTAGCGGCCTACGAGCAGTACTTC. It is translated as CASSPPGLAAYEQYF.

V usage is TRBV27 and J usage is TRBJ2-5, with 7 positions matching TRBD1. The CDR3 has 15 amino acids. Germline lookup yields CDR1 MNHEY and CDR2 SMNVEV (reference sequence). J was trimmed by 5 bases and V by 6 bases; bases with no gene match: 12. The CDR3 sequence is CASRSTGTALETQYF. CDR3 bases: TGTGCCAGCAGATCCACCGGGACAGCTTTGGAGACCCAGTACTTC.

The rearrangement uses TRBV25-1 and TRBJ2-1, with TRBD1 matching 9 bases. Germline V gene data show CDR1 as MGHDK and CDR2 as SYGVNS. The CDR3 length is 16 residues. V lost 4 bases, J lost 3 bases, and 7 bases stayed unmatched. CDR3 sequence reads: CASSAKPGQGYNEQFF. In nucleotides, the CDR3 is TGTGCCAGCAGTGCTAAGCCGGGACAGGGCTACAATGAGCAGTTCTTC. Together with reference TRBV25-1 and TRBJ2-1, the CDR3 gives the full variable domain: EADIYQTPRYLVIGTGKKITLECSQTMGHDKMYWYQQDPGMELHLIHYSYGVNSTEKGDLSSESTVSRIRTEHFPLTLESARPSHTSQYLCASSAKPGQGYNEQFFGPGTRLTVL.

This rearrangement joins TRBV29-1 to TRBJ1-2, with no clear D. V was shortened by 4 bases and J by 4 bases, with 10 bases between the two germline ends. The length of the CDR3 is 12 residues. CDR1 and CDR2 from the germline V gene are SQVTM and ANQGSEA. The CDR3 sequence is CSVGGGSYGYTF. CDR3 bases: TGCAGCGTTGGAGGTGGGTCCTATGGCTACACCTTC. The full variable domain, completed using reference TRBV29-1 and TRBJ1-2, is SAVISQKPSRDICQRGTSLTIQCQVDSQVTMMFWYRQQPGQSLTLIATANQGSEATYESGFVIDKFPISRPNLTFSTLTVSNMSPEDSSIYLCSVGGGSYGYTFGSGTRLTVV.

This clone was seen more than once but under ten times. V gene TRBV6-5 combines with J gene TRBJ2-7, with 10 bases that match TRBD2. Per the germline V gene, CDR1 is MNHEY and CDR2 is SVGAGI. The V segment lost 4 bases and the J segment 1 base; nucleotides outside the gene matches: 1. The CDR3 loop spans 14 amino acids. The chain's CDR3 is CASSSSGRSYEQYF. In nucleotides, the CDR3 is TGTGCCAGCAGTTCTAGCGGGAGATCCTACGAGCAGTACTTC.

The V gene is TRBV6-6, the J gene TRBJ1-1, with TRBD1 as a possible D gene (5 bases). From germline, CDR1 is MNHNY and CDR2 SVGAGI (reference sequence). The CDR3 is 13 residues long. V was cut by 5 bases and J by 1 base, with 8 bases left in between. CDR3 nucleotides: TGTGCCAGCAGTAACGACAGGAACACTGAAGCTTTCTTT. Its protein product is CASSNDRNTEAFF.

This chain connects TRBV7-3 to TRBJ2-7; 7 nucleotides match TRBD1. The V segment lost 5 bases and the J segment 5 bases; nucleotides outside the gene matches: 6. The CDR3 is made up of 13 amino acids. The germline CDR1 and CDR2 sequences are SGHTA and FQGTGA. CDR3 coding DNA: TGTGCCAGCAGCCCAGAGACAGGGAACGAGCAGTACTTC. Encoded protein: CASSPETGNEQYF. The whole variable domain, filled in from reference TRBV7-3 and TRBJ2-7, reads GAGVSQTPSNKVTEKGKYVELRCDPISGHTALYWYRQSLGQGPEFLIYFQGTGAADDSGLPNDRFFAVRPEGSVSTLKIQRTERGDSAVYLCASSPETGNEQYFGPGTRLTVT.

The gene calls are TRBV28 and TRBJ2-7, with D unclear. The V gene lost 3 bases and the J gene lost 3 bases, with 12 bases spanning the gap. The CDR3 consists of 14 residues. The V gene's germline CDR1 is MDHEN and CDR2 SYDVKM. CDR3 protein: CASSLDAQNYEQYF. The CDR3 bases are TGTGCCAGCAGTTTGGATGCACAGAACTACGAGCAGTACTTC.

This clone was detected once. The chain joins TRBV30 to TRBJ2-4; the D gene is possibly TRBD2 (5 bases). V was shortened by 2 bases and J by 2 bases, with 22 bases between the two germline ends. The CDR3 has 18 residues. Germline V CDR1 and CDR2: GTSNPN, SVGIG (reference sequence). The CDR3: CAWSKGAGFESSKNIQYF. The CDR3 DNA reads TGTGCCTGGAGTAAAGGTGCGGGCTTCGAGTCCTCCAAAAACATTCAGTACTTC. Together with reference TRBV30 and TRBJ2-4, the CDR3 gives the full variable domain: SQTIHQWPATLVQPVGSPLSLECTVEGTSNPNLYWYRQAAGRGLQLLFYSVGIGQISSEVPQNLSASRPQDRQFILSSKKLLLSDSGFYLCAWSKGAGFESSKNIQYFGAGTRLSVL.

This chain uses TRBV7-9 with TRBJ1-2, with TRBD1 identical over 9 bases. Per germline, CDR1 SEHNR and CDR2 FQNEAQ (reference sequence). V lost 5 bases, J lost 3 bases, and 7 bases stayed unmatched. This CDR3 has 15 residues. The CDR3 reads CASSGGQGLDYGYTF. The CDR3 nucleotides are TGTGCCAGCAGCGGAGGACAGGGGTTAGACTATGGCTACACCTTC.

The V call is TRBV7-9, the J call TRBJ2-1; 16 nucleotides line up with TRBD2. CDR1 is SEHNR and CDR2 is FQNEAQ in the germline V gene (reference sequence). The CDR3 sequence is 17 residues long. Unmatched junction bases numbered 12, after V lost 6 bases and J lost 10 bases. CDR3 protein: CASRGTSGRDFGGEQFF. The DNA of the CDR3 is TGTGCCAGCAGGGGGACTAGCGGGAGGGATTTCGGCGGGGAGCAGTTCTTC.

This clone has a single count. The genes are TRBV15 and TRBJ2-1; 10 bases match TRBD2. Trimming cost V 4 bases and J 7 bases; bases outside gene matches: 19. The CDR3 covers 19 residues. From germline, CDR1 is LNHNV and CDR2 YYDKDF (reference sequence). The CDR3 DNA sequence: TGTGCCACCAGCAAGGAGACGGTTGCTTGGGAACTAGCGGGAAATGAGCAGTTCTTC. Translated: CATSKETVAWELAGNEQFF.

The CDR3 DNA is TGCGCCAGCAGCTACACGACAGGGAACAATCAGCCCCAGCATTTT. Translated, it gives CASSYTTGNNQPQHF. The rearrangement uses TRBV5-1 and TRBJ1-5, with 7 bases identical to TRBD1. This CDR3 is built from 15 residues. Germline V lookup: CDR1 SGHRS, CDR2 YFSETQ. J lost 3 bases, V lost 3 bases, and 6 bases had no gene match.

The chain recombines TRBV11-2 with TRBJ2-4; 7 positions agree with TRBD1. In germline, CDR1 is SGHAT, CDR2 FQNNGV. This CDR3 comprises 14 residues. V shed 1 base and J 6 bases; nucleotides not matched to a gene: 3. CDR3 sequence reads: CASSLVNRGNIQYF. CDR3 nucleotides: TGTGCCAGCAGCTTAGTGAACAGGGGAAACATTCAGTACTTC.

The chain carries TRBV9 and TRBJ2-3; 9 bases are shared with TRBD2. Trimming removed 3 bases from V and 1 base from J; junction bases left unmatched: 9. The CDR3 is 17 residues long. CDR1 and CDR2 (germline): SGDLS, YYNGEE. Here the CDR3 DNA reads TGTGCCAGCAGCGGGCGGGTAGCGGGAGATCGCACAGATACGCAGTATTTT. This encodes CASSGRVAGDRTDTQYF.

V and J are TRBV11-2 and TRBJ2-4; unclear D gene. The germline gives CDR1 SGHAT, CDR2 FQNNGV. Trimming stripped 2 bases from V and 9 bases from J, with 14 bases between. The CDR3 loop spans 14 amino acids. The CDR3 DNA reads TGTGCCAGCAGCTTACCCAGCACCGTGGGCATTCAGTACTTC. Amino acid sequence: CASSLPSTVGIQYF. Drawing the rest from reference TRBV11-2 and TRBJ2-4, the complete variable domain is EAGVAQSPRYKIIEKRQSVAFWCNPISGHATLYWYQQILGQGPKLLIQFQNNGVVDDSQLPKDRFSAERLKGVDSTLKIQPAKLEDSAVYLCASSLPSTVGIQYFGAGTRLSVL.

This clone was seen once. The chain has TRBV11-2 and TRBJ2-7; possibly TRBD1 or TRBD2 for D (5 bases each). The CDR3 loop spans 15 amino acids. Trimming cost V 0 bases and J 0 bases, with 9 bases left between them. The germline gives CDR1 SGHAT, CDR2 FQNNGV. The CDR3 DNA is TGTGCCAGCAGCTTAGATTCAGGGAGCTCCTACGAGCAGTACTTC. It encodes CASSLDSGSSYEQYF.

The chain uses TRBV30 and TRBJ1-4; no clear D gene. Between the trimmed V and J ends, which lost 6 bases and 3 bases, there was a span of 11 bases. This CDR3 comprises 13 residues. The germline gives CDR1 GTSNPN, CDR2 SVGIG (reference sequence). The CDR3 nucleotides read TGTGCCTGTTCGGGGAATGCTAATGAAAAACTGTTTTTT. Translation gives CACSGNANEKLFF.

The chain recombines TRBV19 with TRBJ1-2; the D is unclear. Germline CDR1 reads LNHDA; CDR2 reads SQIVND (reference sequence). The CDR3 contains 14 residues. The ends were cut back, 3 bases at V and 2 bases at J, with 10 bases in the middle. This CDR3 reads CASSIPWRNYGYTF. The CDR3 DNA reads TGTGCCAGTAGTATTCCGTGGAGGAACTATGGCTACACCTTC.

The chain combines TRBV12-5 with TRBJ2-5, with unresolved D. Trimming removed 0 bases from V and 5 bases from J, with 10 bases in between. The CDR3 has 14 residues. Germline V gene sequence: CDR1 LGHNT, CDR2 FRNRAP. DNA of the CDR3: TGTGCTAGTGGTTTGGTAGACCGAAGCGAGACCCAGTACTTC. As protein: CASGLVDRSETQYF. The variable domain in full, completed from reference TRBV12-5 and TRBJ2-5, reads DARVTQTPRHKVTEMGQEVTMRCQPILGHNTVFWYRQTMMQGLELLAYFRNRAPLDDSGMPKDRFSAEMPDATLATLKIQPSEPRDSAVYFCASGLVDRSETQYFGPGTRLLVL.

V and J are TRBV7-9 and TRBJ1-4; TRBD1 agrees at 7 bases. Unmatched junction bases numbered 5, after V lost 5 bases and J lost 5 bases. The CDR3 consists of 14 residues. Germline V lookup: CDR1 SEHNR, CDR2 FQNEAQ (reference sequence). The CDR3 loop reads CASSTRQGNEKLFF. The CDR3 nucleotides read TGTGCCAGCAGCACCCGACAGGGCAATGAAAAACTGTTTTTT.

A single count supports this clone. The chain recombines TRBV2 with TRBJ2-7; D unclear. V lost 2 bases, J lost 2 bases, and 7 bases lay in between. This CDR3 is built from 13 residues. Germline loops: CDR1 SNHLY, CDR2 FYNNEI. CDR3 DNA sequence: TGTGCCAGCAGTGAACTAGGCCCCTACGAGCAGTACTTC. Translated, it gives CASSELGPYEQYF.

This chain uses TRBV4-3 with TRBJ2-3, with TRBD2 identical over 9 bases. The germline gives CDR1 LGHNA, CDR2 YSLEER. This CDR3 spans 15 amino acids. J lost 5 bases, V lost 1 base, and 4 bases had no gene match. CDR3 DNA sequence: TGCGCCAGCAGCCAAGTGGTAGCGGGAGAAGATACGCAGTATTTT. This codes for CASSQVVAGEDTQYF.

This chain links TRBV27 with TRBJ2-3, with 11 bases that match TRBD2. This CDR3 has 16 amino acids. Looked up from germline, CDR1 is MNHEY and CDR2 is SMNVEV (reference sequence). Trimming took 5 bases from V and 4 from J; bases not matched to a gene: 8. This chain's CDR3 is CASSPWTSGLADTQYF. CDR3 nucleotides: TGTGCCAGCAGTCCCTGGACTAGCGGGTTGGCAGATACGCAGTATTTT.

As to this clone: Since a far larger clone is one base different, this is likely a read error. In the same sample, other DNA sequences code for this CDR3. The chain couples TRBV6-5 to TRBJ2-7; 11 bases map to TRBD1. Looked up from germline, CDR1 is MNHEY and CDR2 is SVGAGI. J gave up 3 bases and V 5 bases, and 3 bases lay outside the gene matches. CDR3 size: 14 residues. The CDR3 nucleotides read TGTGCCAGCAGTCACGGGACAGGGGGCTACGAGCAGTACTTC. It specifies CASSHGTGGYEQYF.

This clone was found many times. The CDR3: CASSSRTGTYEQYF. The CDR3 DNA sequence: TGTGCCAGCAGCTCGAGGACGGGTACCTACGAGCAGTACTTC. The chain uses TRBV7-3 and TRBJ2-7; D remains ambiguous. The CDR3 extends over 14 amino acids. Germline loops: CDR1 SGHTA, CDR2 FQGTGA. Trimming left V 4 bases short and J 2 bases short, with 12 bases between. Full variable domain (rest looked up from reference TRBV7-3 and TRBJ2-7): GAGVSQTPSNKVTEKGKYVELRCDPISGHTALYWYRQSLGQGPEFLIYFQGTGAADDSGLPNDRFFAVRPEGSVSTLKIQRTERGDSAVYLCASSSRTGTYEQYFGPGTRLTVT.